This is a list of T cell receptor beta chains from one sample in a study of blood T cell repertoires in COVID-19. This table comes from immunoSEQ multiplex PCR, and its TCRdb copy is limited to in-frame clones, with some not included. Counted here are roughly 230,000 clones, over 90% occurring once; the ten biggest clones make up around 0.83%. The sequencing sample was made of peripheral blood. All receptors come from a man aged 30 to 45 with COVID-19, enrolled during active disease. CDR3s leave out the opening cysteine and the closing phenylalanine or tryptophan. The order of the fields is clone size, J gene, V gene, CDR3 protein. Some rows have no size entry. The others give once, few or many, or a class for an expanded clone.

few	TRBJ1-5	TRBV18	ASSPEAGWQQPQH
NA	TRBJ2-7	TRBV11-2	ASSLDLREQY
once	TRBJ2-3	TRBV29-1	SVVRGGIDTQY
NA	TRBJ2-2	TRBV6-4	ASSDLWDRGTGELF
NA	TRBJ2-6	TRBV6-5	ASSYEGARGANVLT
few	TRBJ1-2	TRBV5-1	ASSQSNINYGYT
NA	TRBJ2-3	TRBV7-3	ASSFRGRADTQY
NA	TRBJ1-3	TRBV9	ASSDRGSGNTIY
NA	TRBJ2-1	TRBV5-4	ASSRGQGSEQF
NA	TRBJ1-4	TRBV7-9	ASSRQTGGYNEKLF
NA	TRBJ1-1	TRBV5-5	ASSLARWSTEAF
NA	TRBJ2-1	TRBV7-3	ASSPSPGQGAYNEQF
NA	TRBJ2-1	TRBV3-1/TRBV3-2	ASSQDFHSYNEQF
NA	TRBJ1-4	TRBV7-7	ASSTGTGELF
NA	TRBJ2-3	TRBV6-6	ASSYELPRTDTQY
NA	TRBJ2-5	TRBV7-9	ASTRGAGGTAQETQY
NA	TRBJ1-2	TRBV9	ASSARDRGGYT
NA	TRBJ2-1	TRBV5-4	ASSREAMSYNEQF
NA	TRBJ2-7	TRBV19	ASSIEDRGYEQY
NA	TRBJ2-5	TRBV3-1/TRBV3-2	ASSQGAGTQY
NA	TRBJ2-2	TRBV9	ASSVIGGAHTGELF
NA	TRBJ2-7	TRBV19	ASSIGGTGNYEQY
NA	TRBJ1-6	TRBV25-1	ASSYTTGSLSPLH
NA	TRBJ1-3	TRBV5-1	ASSLVGGQRSGNTIY
NA	TRBJ2-3	TRBV10-3	AISSRGGGTDTQY
NA	TRBJ2-5	TRBV18	ASSPLRHGTPETQY
NA	TRBJ1-5	TRBV28	ASSLFQDVRVQPQH
NA	TRBJ1-1	TRBV3-1/TRBV3-2	ASSQGLGTGSMNTEAF
NA	TRBJ1-3	TRBV19	ATTGQISSGPGNTIY
NA	TRBJ2-3	TRBV6-5	ASSSQQGLATDTQY
NA	TRBJ2-1	TRBV30	AWTGGWGNEQF
NA	TRBJ1-2	TRBV5-4	ASSFREGAGGYT
NA	TRBJ2-1	TRBV10-3	AISDQPADSGIYNEQF
NA	TRBJ1-4	TRBV6-5	ASSYRGTTNEKLF
NA	TRBJ1-3	TRBV9	ASSEGESGNTIY
NA	TRBJ1-6	TRBV7-2	ASSLEWQGNSPLH
NA	TRBJ2-7	TRBV3-1/TRBV3-2	ASSRTSGVSSYEQY
NA	TRBJ1-2	TRBV5-5	ASSRLGGGYGYT
once	TRBJ1-5	TRBV5-5	ASSPDGTPTRPQH
NA	TRBJ2-7	TRBV6-1	ASSELPGQSYEQY
NA	TRBJ1-2	TRBV28	ATDPGTGGLDGYT
once	TRBJ1-5	TRBV12-2	ASRLARGRRQPQH
few	TRBJ1-4	TRBV7-3	ASRKNGATNEKLF
NA	TRBJ1-2	TRBV7-9	ASSLAPGRYGYT
NA	TRBJ1-1	TRBV9	ASSIDSRDEAF
NA	TRBJ1-2	TRBV18	ASSPRESLNYGYT
NA	TRBJ1-6	TRBV6-5	ASSPGGPPLH
NA	TRBJ2-1	TRBV2	ASTARGAPNEQF
NA	TRBJ1-1	TRBV4-1	ASSPWDTGRNTEAF
NA	TRBJ1-1	TRBV6-5	ASSYSRGLSTEAF
NA	TRBJ2-1	TRBV7-3	ASSAEGLNGNEQF
NA	TRBJ2-7	TRBV19	ASSQGHEQY
NA	TRBJ1-1	TRBV9	ASSARQGDTEAF